This TCR beta chain appears in the sequencing data of a study of blood T cell repertoires in COVID-19. Repertoires were generated with immunoSEQ multiplex PCR, while TCRdb's copy carries only in-frame clones and drops some. The top ten clones hold under 14% of a sample with around 130,000 clones, roughly 79% of them seen once. This CDR3 contains 14 residues. Germline V gene data show CDR1 as LNHDA and CDR2 as SQIVND (reference sequence). Unmatched junction bases numbered 4, after V lost 7 bases and J lost 4 bases. Sequencing was carried out using peripheral blood. The rearrangement links TRBV19 to TRBJ1-3; 10 bases are a match to TRBD1. The TCR was taken from a human donor in a cohort sampled during active COVID-19. CDR3 protein: CASTDRGRGNTIYF. The CDR3 DNA sequence: TGTGCCAGTACCGACAGGGGGCGCGGAAACACCATATATTTT.